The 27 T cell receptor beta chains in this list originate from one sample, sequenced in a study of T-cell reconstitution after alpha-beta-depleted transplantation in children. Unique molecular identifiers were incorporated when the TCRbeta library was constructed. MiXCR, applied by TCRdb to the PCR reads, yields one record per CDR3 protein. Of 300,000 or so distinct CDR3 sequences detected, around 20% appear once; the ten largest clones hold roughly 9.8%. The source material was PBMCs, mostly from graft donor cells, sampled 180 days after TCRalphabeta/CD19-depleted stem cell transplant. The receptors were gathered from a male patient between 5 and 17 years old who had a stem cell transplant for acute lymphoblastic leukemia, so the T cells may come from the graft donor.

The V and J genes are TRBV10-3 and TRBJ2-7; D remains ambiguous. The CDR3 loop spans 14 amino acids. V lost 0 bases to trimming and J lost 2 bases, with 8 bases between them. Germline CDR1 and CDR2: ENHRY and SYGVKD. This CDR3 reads CAISESDGPYEQYF. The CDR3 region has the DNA TGTGCCATCAGTGAGTCGGACGGTCCCTACGAGCAGTACTTC.

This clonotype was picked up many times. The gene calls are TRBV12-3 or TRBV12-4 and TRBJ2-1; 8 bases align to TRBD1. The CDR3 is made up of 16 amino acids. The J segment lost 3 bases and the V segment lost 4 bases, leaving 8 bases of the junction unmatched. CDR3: CASSSTDRGFYNEQFF. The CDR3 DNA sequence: TGTGCCAGCAGTTCGACAGACAGGGGATTCTACAATGAGCAGTTCTTC.

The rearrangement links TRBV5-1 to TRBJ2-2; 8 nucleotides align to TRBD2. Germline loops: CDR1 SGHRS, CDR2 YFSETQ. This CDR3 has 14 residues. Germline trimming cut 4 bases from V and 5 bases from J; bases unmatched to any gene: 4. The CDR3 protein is CASSGASGTGELFF. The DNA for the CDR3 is TGCGCCAGCAGCGGGGCTAGCGGGACCGGGGAGCTGTTTTTT.

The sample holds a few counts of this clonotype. CDR3 sequence reads: CAISFHQGANTGELFF. DNA of the CDR3: TGTGCCATCAGTTTTCATCAGGGGGCGAACACCGGGGAGCTGTTTTTT. The rearrangement links TRBV10-3 to TRBJ2-2, with TRBD1 matching 7 bases. Germline loops: CDR1 ENHRY, CDR2 SYGVKD. The CDR3 covers 16 residues. With 5 bases clipped from V and 0 bases from J, the junction kept 6 bases outside the gene matches.

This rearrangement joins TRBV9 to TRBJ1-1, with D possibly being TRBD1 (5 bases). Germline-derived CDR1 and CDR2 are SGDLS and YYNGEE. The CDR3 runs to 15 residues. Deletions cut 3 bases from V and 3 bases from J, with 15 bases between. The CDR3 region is CASSATTVKYTEAFF. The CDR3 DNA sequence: TGTGCCAGCAGCGCGACGACAGTTAAGTACACTGAAGCTTTCTTT.

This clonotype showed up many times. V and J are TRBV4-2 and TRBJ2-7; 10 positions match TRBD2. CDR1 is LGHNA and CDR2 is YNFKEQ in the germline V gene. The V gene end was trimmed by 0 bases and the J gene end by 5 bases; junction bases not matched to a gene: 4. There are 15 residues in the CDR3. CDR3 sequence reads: CASSQDSLAGDEQYF. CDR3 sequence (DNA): TGTGCCAGCAGCCAAGATTCCCTAGCGGGAGACGAGCAGTACTTC.

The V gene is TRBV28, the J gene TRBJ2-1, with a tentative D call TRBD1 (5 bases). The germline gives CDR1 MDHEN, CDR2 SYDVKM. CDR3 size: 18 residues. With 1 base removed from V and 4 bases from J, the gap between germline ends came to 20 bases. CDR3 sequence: CASSLSLLRVKGYNEQFF. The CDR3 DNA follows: TGTGCCAGCAGTTTATCCCTACTCAGGGTGAAAGGGTACAATGAGCAGTTCTTC.

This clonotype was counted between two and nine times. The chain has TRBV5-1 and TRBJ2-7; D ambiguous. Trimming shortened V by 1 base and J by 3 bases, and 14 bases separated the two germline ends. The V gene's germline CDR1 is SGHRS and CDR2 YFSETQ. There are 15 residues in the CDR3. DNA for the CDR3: TGCGCCAGCAGCTTGCTCGACGTAACCAGCTACGAGCAGTACTTC. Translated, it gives CASSLLDVTSYEQYF.

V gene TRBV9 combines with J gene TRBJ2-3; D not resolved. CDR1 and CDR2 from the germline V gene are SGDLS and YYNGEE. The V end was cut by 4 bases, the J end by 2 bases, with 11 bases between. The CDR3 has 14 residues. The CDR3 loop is CASSPYWVTDTQYF. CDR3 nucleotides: TGTGCCAGCAGCCCTTATTGGGTCACAGATACGCAGTATTTT.

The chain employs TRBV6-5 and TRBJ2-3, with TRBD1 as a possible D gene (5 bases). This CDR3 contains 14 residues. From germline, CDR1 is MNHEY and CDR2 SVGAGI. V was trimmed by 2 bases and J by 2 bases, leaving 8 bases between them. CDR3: CASSYAGPTDTQYF. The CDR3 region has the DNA TGTGCCAGCAGTTACGCAGGGCCCACAGATACGCAGTATTTT.

CDR3 sequence: CASSLIPGGNQPQHF. CDR3 nucleotides: TGTGCCAGCAGTTTAATACCAGGAGGCAATCAGCCCCAGCATTTT. V and J are TRBV12-3 or TRBV12-4 and TRBJ1-5; D unresolved. The V end lost 2 bases, the J end lost 2 bases, and 10 bases lay between the germline ends. CDR3 length: 15 amino acids.

The chain's CDR3 is CASSWGLAGYQETQYF. DNA of the CDR3: TGCGCCAGCAGCTGGGGACTAGCGGGATACCAAGAGACCCAGTACTTC. The chain employs TRBV5-1 and TRBJ2-5, with 13 bases aligning to TRBD2. There are 16 residues in the CDR3. Germline V gene data show CDR1 as SGHRS and CDR2 as YFSETQ. The ends lost 3 bases at V and 0 bases at J; junction bases unmatched: 2.

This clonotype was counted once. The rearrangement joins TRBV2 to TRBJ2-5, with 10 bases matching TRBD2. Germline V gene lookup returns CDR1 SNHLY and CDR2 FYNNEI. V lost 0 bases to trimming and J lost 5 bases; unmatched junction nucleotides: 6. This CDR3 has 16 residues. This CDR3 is CASSEAASGSFETQYF. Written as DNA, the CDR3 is TGTGCCAGCAGTGAAGCTGCTAGCGGGAGCTTTGAGACCCAGTACTTC.

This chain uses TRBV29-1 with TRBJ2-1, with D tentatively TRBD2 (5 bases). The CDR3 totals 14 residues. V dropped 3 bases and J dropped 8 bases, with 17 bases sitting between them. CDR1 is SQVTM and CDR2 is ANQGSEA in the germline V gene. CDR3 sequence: CSVEAALRADEQFF. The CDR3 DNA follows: TGCAGCGTTGAGGCCGCGTTGAGGGCGGATGAGCAGTTCTTC.

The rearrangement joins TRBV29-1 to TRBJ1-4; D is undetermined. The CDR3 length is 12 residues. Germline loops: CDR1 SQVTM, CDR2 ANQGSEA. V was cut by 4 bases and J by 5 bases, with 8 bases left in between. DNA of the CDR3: TGCAGCGTTGCGGGCAGGAATGAAAAACTGTTTTTT. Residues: CSVAGRNEKLFF.

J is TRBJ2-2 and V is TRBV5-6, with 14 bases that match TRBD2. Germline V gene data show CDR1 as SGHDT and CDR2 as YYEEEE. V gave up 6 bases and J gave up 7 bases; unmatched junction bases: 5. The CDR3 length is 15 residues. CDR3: CASTTGLAGVGELFF. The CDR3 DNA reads TGTGCCAGCACCACGGGACTAGCGGGAGTCGGGGAGCTGTTTTTT.

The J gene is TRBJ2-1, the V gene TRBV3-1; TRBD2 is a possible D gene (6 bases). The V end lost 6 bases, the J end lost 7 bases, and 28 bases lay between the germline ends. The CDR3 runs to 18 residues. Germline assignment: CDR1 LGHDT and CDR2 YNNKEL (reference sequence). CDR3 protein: CASSLSRFSSDPLNEQFF. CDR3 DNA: TGTGCCAGCAGTTTAAGTAGATTCTCTAGCGACCCGCTTAATGAGCAGTTCTTC.

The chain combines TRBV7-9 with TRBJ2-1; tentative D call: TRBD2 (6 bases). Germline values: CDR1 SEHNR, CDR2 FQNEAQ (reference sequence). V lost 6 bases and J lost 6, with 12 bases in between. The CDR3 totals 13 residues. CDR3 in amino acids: CASSDSGFNEQFF. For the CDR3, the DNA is TGTGCCAGCAGTGATAGCGGTTTCAATGAGCAGTTCTTC.

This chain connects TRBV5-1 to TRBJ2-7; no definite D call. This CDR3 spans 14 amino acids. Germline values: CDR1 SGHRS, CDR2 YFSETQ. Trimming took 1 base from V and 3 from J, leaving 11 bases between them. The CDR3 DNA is TGCGCCAGCAGCTTGCTAGTCTCTCGCTACGAGCAGTACTTC. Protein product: CASSLLVSRYEQYF.

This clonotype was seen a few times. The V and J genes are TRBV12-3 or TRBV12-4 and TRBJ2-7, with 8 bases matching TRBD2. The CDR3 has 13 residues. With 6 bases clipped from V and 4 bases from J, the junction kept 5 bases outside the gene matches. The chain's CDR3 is CASRGTRRYEQYF. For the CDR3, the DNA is TGTGCCAGCAGAGGGACTAGAAGATACGAGCAGTACTTC.

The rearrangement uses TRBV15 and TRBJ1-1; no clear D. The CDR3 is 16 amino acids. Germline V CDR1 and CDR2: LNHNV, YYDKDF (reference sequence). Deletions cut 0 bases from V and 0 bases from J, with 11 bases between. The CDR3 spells CATSRDLRFLNTEAFF. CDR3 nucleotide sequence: TGTGCCACCAGCAGAGATCTACGGTTTTTGAACACTGAAGCTTTCTTT.

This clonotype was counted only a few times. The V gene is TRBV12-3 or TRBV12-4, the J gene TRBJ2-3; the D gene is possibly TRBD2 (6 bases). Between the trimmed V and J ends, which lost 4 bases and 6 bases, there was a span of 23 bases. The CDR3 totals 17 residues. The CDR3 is CASSYDPAGIRVDTQYF. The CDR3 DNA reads TGTGCCAGCAGTTATGATCCCGCGGGGATTAGGGTTGATACGCAGTATTTT.

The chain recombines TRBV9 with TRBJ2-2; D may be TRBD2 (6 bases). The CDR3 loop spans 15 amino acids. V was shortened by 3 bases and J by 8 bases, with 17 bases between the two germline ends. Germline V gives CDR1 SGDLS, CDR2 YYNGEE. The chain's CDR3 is CASSAQTSQRGELFF. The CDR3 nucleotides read TGTGCCAGCAGCGCACAGACTAGTCAAAGGGGGGAGCTGTTTTTT. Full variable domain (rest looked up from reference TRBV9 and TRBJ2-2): DSGVTQTPKHLITATGQRVTLRCSPRSGDLSVYWYQQSLDQGLQFLIQYYNGEERAKGNILERFSAQQFPDLHSELNLSSLELGDSALYFCASSAQTSQRGELFFGEGSRLTVL.

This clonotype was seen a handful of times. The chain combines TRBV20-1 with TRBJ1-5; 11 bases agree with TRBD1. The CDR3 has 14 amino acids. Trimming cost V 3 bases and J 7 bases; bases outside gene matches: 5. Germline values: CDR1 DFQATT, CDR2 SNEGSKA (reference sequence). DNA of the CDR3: TGCAGTGCTAGGGGGACAGGGGGTTGGCAGCCCCAGCATTTT. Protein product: CSARGTGGWQPQHF.

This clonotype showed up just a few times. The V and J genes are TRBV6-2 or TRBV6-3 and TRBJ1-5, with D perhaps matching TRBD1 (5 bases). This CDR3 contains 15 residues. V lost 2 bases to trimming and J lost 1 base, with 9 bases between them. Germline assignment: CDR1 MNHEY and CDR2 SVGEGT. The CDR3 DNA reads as TGTGCCAGCAGTTACGTCGGGGCGAGCAATCAGCCCCAGCATTTT. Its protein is CASSYVGASNQPQHF.

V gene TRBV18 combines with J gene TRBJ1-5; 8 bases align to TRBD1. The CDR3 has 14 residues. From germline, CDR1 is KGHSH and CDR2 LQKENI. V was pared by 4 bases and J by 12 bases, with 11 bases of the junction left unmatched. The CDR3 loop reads CASSRDRSGGLQHF. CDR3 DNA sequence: TGTGCCAGCTCACGGGACAGGTCCGGAGGTCTCCAGCATTTT.

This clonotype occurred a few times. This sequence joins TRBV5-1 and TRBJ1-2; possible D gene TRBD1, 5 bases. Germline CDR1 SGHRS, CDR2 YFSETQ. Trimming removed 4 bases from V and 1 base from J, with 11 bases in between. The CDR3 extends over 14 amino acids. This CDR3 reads CASSLERGNYGYTF. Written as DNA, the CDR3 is TGCGCCAGCAGCCTGGAGAGGGGTAACTATGGCTACACCTTC.